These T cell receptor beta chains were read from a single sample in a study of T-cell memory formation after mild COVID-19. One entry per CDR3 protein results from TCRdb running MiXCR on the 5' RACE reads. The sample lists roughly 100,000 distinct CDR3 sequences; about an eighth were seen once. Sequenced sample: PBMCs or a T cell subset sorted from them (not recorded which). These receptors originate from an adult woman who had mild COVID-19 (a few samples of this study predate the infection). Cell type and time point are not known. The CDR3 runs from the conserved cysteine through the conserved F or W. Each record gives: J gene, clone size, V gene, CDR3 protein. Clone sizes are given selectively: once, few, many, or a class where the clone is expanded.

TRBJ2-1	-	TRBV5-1	CASSFRGGFEQFF
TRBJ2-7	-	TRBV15	CATSRAGYEQYF
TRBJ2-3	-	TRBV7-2	CASSFSGGAPDTQYF
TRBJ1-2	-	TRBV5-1	CASSITLEQGYTF
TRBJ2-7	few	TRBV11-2	CASSLVGEVFSYEQYF
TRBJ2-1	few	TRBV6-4	CASSGGLAGGSNEQFF
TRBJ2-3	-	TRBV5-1	CASRGLDYNLFTQYF
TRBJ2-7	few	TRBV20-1	CSARPTGWGSYEQYF
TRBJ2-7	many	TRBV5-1	CASSFSDRPYEQYF
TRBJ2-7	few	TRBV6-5	CASSYGRLSYEQYF
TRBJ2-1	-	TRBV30	CAWNRGRNEQFF
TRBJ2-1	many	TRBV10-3	CAISESTDRDEQFF
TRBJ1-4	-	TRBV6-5	CASSYSGDREKLFF
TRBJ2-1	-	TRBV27	CASSDGTSTRNEQFF
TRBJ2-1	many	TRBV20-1	CSALVPAGEDLGNEQFF
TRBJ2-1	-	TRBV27	CASSLSLAGYNEQFF
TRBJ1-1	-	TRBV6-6	CASSYGRQMNTEAFF
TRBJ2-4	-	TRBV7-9	CASSSGKNIQYF
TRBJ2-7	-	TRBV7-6	CASSPTYGVAYEQYF
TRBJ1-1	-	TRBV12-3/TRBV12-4	CASSRDRGNTEAFF
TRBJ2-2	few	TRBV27	CASSLWPAGDTGELFF
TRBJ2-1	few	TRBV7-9	CASSLAAGGRYNEQFF
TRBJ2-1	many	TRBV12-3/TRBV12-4	CASSSGLYNEQFF
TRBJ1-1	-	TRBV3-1	CASRITGNTEAFF
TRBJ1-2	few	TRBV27	CASSIIGAPNGYTF
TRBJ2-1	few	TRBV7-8	CASSLEDSGSGEQFF
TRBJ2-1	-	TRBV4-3	CASSEGTASYNEQFF
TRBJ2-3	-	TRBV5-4	CASSFSTDTQYF
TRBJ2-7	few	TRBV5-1	CASSLGTTYEQYF
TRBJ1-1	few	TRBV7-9	CASSPPDFRPTEAFF
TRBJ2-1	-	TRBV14	CASSQPNGTSGGHNEQFF
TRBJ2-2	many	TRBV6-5	CASSEGAGLPTGELFF
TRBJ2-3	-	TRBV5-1	CASSLVLAGGNTQYF
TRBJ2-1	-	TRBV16	CASSQSGRGLNEQFF
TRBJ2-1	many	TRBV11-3	CASSLGGRAEGF
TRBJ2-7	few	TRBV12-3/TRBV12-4	CASSLTNNYEQYF
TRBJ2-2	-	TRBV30	CAWTPTVPGELFF
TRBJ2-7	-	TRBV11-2	CASSLVGSTTGYEQYF
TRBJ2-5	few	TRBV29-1	CSVEATGRGGPQETQYF
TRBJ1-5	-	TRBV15	CATSRDSRAGSNQPQHF
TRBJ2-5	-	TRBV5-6	CASSSGQGAVRETQYF
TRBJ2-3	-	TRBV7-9	CASSAPGGESTDTQYF
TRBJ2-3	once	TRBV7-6	CASSLEASGRVTDTQYF
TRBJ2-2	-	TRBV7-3	CASRRGLAASGELFF
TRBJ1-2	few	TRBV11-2	CASSLGDGYYGYTF
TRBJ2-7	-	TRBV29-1	CSAMDVSYEQYF
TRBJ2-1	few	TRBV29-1	CSVSLAAYNEQFF
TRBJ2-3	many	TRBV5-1	CASSPGQGGTTDTQYF
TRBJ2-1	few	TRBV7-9	CASSLVGGPNYNEQFF
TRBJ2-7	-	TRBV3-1	CASSQDRQGPYEQYF
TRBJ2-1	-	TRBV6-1	CASSGTPGEQFF
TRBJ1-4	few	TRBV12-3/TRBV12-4	CASTSRTGVNEKLFF
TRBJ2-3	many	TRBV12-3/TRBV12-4	CAGRTSGRATDTQYF